A single sample gave rise to the 28 T cell receptor beta chains below, sequenced in a study of T cell responses to AZD1222 COVID-19 vaccine. TCRdb's table, derived via immunoSEQ multiplex PCR, lists solely in-frame clones and lacks some. The data hold more than 85,000 clones, with 89% observed a single time. The sequencing here drew on peripheral blood, taken 28 days after the second AZD1222 dose. The receptors derive from an adult who received the AZD1222 COVID-19 vaccine.

This chain links TRBV6-5 with TRBJ2-2; a weak D match, TRBD2 (5 bases). The CDR3 has 15 residues. The germline CDR1 and CDR2 sequences are MNHEY and SVGAGI. The V gene lost 10 bases and the J gene lost 2 bases, with 17 bases spanning the gap. DNA of the CDR3: TGTGCCATCCACGGAGGTACGAGTAACACCGGGGAGCTGTTTTTT. It translates to CAIHGGTSNTGELFF.

The chain joins TRBV3-1 (or the pseudogene TRBV3-2) to TRBJ1-1; the D gene is possibly TRBD1 (5 bases). Germline CDR1 reads LGHDT; CDR2 reads YNNKEL (reference sequence). The CDR3 totals 15 residues. The V and J ends lost 1 base and 2 bases respectively, with 11 bases between them. CDR3 loop: CASSQGPTGNTEAFF. The CDR3 DNA sequence: TGTGCCAGCAGCCAAGGACCCACAGGTAACACTGAAGCTTTCTTT.

The chain employs TRBV29-1 and TRBJ2-7; D may be TRBD1 (8 bases). Trimming cost V 7 bases and J 6 bases, with 16 bases left between them. There are 12 residues in the CDR3. Germline CDR1 is SQVTM and CDR2 is ANQGSEA. The CDR3 reads CSASGTGGEQYF. The CDR3 nucleotides are TGCAGCGCCAGCGGGACAGGTGGCGAGCAGTACTTC.

This clone was seen once. The chain has TRBV4-1 and TRBJ1-5; D not resolved. V was cut by 4 bases and J by 4 bases, with 23 bases left in between. In germline, CDR1 is MGHRA, CDR2 YSYEKL. The CDR3 runs to 18 residues. CDR3 sequence: CASSRRPTRENLNQPQHF. The CDR3 DNA reads as TGCGCCAGCAGCCGCAGACCGACAAGAGAAAATCTTAATCAGCCCCAGCATTTT.

The gene calls are TRBV28 and TRBJ1-6; D unresolved. Germline CDR1 is MDHEN and CDR2 is SYDVKM. V was clipped by 8 bases and J by 2 bases, with 28 bases between them. The CDR3 has 20 amino acids. The CDR3 reads CASHTPYDRNTRPYNSPLHF. For the CDR3, the DNA is TGTGCCAGCCACACGCCCTATGATCGAAACACCCGCCCCTATAATTCACCCCTCCACTTT.

The V and J genes are TRBV6-5 and TRBJ1-5; D is ambiguous. V lost 6 bases and J 4 bases, leaving 10 bases between the germline ends. The CDR3 spans 13 residues. The germline V gene encodes CDR1 MNHEY and CDR2 SVGAGI. The CDR3 region is CASSSAPNQPQHF. CDR3 bases: TGTGCCAGCAGCTCGGCGCCAAATCAGCCCCAGCATTTT.

The chain links TRBV18 to TRBJ1-4; a possible D gene is TRBD1 (6 bases). The CDR3 loop spans 14 amino acids. Looked up from germline, CDR1 is KGHSH and CDR2 is LQKENI. V was clipped by 4 bases and J by 7 bases, with 13 bases between them. CDR3 in amino acids: CASSHNDRSEKLFF. As DNA, the CDR3 is TGTGCCAGCTCACATAACGACAGGTCTGAAAAACTGTTTTTT.

This rearrangement joins TRBV7-3 to TRBJ2-6, with D uncertain. Germline-derived CDR1 and CDR2 are SGHTA and FQGTGA. The ends were cut back, 4 bases at V and 2 bases at J, with 12 bases in the middle. The CDR3 runs to 16 residues. CDR3 sequence reads: CASSSWGTAGANVLTF. In nucleotides, the CDR3 is TGTGCCAGCAGCTCCTGGGGAACAGCTGGGGCCAACGTCCTGACTTTC. Looking up the rest from reference TRBV7-3 and TRBJ2-6 gives the full variable domain: GAGVSQTPSNKVTEKGKYVELRCDPISGHTALYWYRQSLGQGPEFLIYFQGTGAADDSGLPNDRFFAVRPEGSVSTLKIQRTERGDSAVYLCASSSWGTAGANVLTFGAGSRLTVL.

The CDR3: CASGTSGSNEQFF. The CDR3 DNA sequence: TGCGCCAGCGGGACTAGCGGGAGTAATGAGCAGTTCTTC. The gene calls are TRBV5-1 and TRBJ2-1, with 14 bases lining up with TRBD2. Germline V gene data show CDR1 as SGHRS and CDR2 as YFSETQ. The CDR3 is 13 residues long. V lost 7 bases, J lost 7 bases, and 1 base stayed unmatched.

This sequence joins TRBV6-1 and TRBJ1-1; the D is unclear. This CDR3 spans 13 amino acids. The V end lost 2 bases, the J end lost 8 bases, and 12 bases lay between the germline ends. Germline V CDR1 and CDR2: MNHNS, SASEGT. CDR3 sequence (DNA): TGTGCCAGCAGTGAAATTCTATTGTCGGAAGCTTTCTTT. It encodes CASSEILLSEAFF.

The V and J genes are TRBV9 and TRBJ2-7, with 10 bases aligning to TRBD1. This CDR3 spans 14 amino acids. Germline lookup yields CDR1 SGDLS and CDR2 YYNGEE. J was trimmed by 5 bases and V by 0 bases; bases with no gene match: 2. CDR3 sequence (DNA): TGTGCCAGCAGCGTAGGAGGGACAGGGGACGAGCAGTACTTC. Translating gives CASSVGGTGDEQYF.

J is TRBJ2-5 and V is TRBV7-2; maybe TRBD2 (6 bases). V lost 3 bases and J lost 5, with 19 bases in between. The CDR3 length is 16 residues. Germline V gives CDR1 SGHTA, CDR2 FQGNSA. The CDR3 DNA reads TGTGCCAGCAGCTTCGTGGGTGGCGGGATACGGGAGACCCAGTACTTC. Translating gives CASSFVGGGIRETQYF. Together with reference TRBV7-2 and TRBJ2-5, the CDR3 gives the full variable domain: GAGVSQSPSNKVTEKGKDVELRCDPISGHTALYWYRQSLGQGLEFLIYFQGNSAPDKSGLPSDRFSAERTGGSVSTLTIQRTQQEDSAVYLCASSFVGGGIRETQYFGPGTRLLVL.

This clone was observed a handful of times. V and J are TRBV28 and TRBJ1-5; D is possibly TRBD1 (6 bases). Between the trimmed V and J ends, which lost 7 bases and 7 bases, there was a span of 20 bases. The CDR3 is 15 amino acids. From germline, CDR1 is MDHEN and CDR2 SYDVKM. The CDR3 region is CASTLGRGAGQPQHF. In DNA form, the CDR3 reads TGTGCCAGCACACTCGGGAGGGGGGCAGGGCAGCCCCAGCATTTT.

The chain uses TRBV7-2 and TRBJ2-7; 7 bases map to TRBD2. V shed 4 bases, J shed 3 bases, and the junction held 9 bases outside the gene matches. This CDR3 has 15 residues. The V gene's germline CDR1 is SGHTA and CDR2 FQGNSA. The CDR3 loop is CASSSPAGWGYEQYF. The CDR3 DNA is TGTGCCAGCAGCTCCCCAGCGGGATGGGGCTACGAGCAGTACTTC.

V is TRBV5-1 and J is TRBJ2-7; TRBD2 matches at 8 bases. This CDR3 region has 14 residues. The junction had 8 bases not matched to a gene; V was cut back by 4 bases and J by 5 bases. Germline V gene data show CDR1 as SGHRS and CDR2 as YFSETQ. The CDR3 DNA reads as TGCGCCAGCAGCCCGGGACTAGTCTACCACGAGCAGTACTTC. Translated, it gives CASSPGLVYHEQYF.

The genes are TRBV7-7 and TRBJ2-2; D not certain. The CDR3 sequence is 12 residues long. Germline V gene sequence: CDR1 SSHAT, CDR2 FNYEAQ (reference sequence). V lost 5 bases and J lost 3, with 4 bases in between. CDR3 in DNA: TGTGCCAGCAGCCCATACACCGGGGAGCTGTTTTTT. It encodes CASSPYTGELFF. The variable domain in full, completed from reference TRBV7-7 and TRBJ2-2, reads GAGVSQSPRYKVTKRGQDVTLRCDPISSHATLYWYQQALGQGPEFLTYFNYEAQPDKSGLPSDRFSAERPEGSISTLTIQRTEQRDSAMYRCASSPYTGELFFGEGSRLTVL.

The chain uses TRBV4-1 and TRBJ2-1; a possible D gene is TRBD1 (6 bases). V was cut by 1 base and J by 5 bases, with 9 bases left in between. The CDR3 has 14 residues. CDR1 is MGHRA and CDR2 is YSYEKL in the germline V gene. This chain's CDR3 is CASSQAQGNNEQFF. CDR3 bases: TGCGCCAGCAGCCAAGCACAGGGTAACAATGAGCAGTTCTTC.

The genes are TRBV19 and TRBJ2-7; 10 bases fit TRBD2. This CDR3 has 15 amino acids. Germline loops: CDR1 LNHDA, CDR2 SQIVND (reference sequence). V trimming: 3 bases; J trimming: 0 bases; junction bases outside the gene matches: 2. Written as DNA, the CDR3 is TGTGCCAGTAGTATCTGGACTAGCGGCTCCTACGAGCAGTACTTC. It is translated as CASSIWTSGSYEQYF.

V usage is TRBV9 and J usage is TRBJ2-2; D call uncertain. This CDR3 region has 13 residues. Germline V gene lookup returns CDR1 SGDLS and CDR2 YYNGEE. V lost 2 bases and J lost 4, with 6 bases in between. CDR3 residues: CASSVRTTGELFF. The CDR3 DNA reads as TGTGCCAGCAGCGTCCGGACCACCGGGGAGCTGTTTTTT.

The V call is TRBV28, the J call TRBJ2-7; TRBD2 matches at 9 bases. V trimming: 9 bases; J trimming: 2 bases; junction bases outside the gene matches: 5. Germline CDR1 MDHEN, CDR2 SYDVKM. This CDR3 contains 13 residues. As DNA, the CDR3 is TGTGCCAGTGGAAGCGGGGGGACCTACGAGCAGTACTTC. Protein sequence: CASGSGGTYEQYF.

The chain couples TRBV2 to TRBJ1-4, with D unclear. V was clipped by 6 bases and J by 7 bases, with 15 bases between them. Germline V gene lookup returns CDR1 SNHLY and CDR2 FYNNEI. The CDR3 consists of 14 residues. The CDR3 reads CASSLLALPEKLFF. DNA of the CDR3: TGTGCCAGCAGCCTGCTCGCCCTACCTGAAAAACTGTTTTTT. The variable domain in full, completed from reference TRBV2 and TRBJ1-4, reads EPEVTQTPSHQVTQMGQEVILRCVPISNHLYFYWYRQILGQKVEFLVSFYNNEISEKSEIFDDQFSVERPDGSNFTLKIRSTKLEDSAMYFCASSLLALPEKLFFGSGTQLSVL.

The rearrangement links TRBV28 to TRBJ1-2; D uncertain. V lost 6 bases and J lost 3, with 11 bases in between. The CDR3 sequence is 13 residues long. The V gene's germline CDR1 is MDHEN and CDR2 SYDVKM. CDR3 nucleotides: TGTGCCAGCAGCAACCCCTGGGACTATGGCTACACCTTC. It is translated as CASSNPWDYGYTF.

The V gene is TRBV19, the J gene TRBJ2-3; the D gene is possibly TRBD2 (6 bases). Germline-derived CDR1 and CDR2 are LNHDA and SQIVND (reference sequence). The CDR3 length is 16 residues. V was clipped by 4 bases and J by 0 bases, with 14 bases between them. The CDR3 nucleotides are TGTGCCAGTAGTACCCTTGGCGGGACTAGCACAGATACGCAGTATTTT. Encoded protein: CASSTLGGTSTDTQYF.

The CDR3 nucleotides read TGCGCCAGCAGTGATCGGAGGGAAGCGAGTATGTACGAGCAGTACTTC. Residues: CASSDRREASMYEQYF. The chain combines TRBV10-1 with TRBJ2-7; a possible D gene is TRBD2 (6 bases). V lost 3 bases, J lost 4 bases, and 19 bases lay in between. Germline-derived CDR1 and CDR2 are WNHNN and SYGVQD (reference sequence). The CDR3 contains 16 residues.

The CDR3 is CATSHKKGLNTGELFF. The DNA of the CDR3 is TGTGCCACCAGCCACAAGAAGGGACTGAACACCGGGGAGCTGTTTTTT. The chain couples TRBV24-1 to TRBJ2-2; D is possibly TRBD2 (6 bases). In germline, CDR1 is KGHDR, CDR2 SFDVKD. CDR3 size: 16 residues. V was shortened by 7 bases and J by 1 base, with 15 bases between the two germline ends.

V usage is TRBV7-2 and J usage is TRBJ2-3; D gene ambiguous. Germline V gene lookup returns CDR1 SGHTA and CDR2 FQGNSA. This CDR3 comprises 12 residues. Trimming stripped 4 bases from V and 11 bases from J, with 13 bases between. The DNA of the CDR3 is TGTGCCAGCAGCTCGCTCCCGTACCAGCAGTATTTT. It translates to CASSSLPYQQYF.

This clone was seen just once. The V gene is TRBV30, the J gene TRBJ1-4; possibly TRBD1 for D (6 bases). Germline CDR1 and CDR2: GTSNPN and SVGIG (reference sequence). V gave up 4 bases and J gave up 8 bases, with 29 bases separating them. The CDR3 totals 18 residues. CDR3 region: CAWTPKSGARGQEEKLFF. CDR3 DNA: TGTGCCTGGACTCCCAAGTCGGGGGCTCGGGGGCAAGAAGAAAAACTGTTTTTT.

The chain is built from TRBV2 and TRBJ1-5; weak D call: TRBD1 (5 bases). V was clipped by 3 bases and J by 6 bases, with 9 bases between them. The CDR3 length is 13 residues. CDR1 and CDR2 from the germline V gene are SNHLY and FYNNEI. CDR3 sequence reads: CASSDRDGQPQHF. DNA for the CDR3: TGTGCCAGCAGTGACAGGGATGGTCAGCCCCAGCATTTT.